This TCR beta chain was identified in a study of shared clonotypes between healthy human individuals. Overall study findings and caveats: In this cohort, only blood was sampled, and tissue repertoires likely differ. Memory subsets generally showed lower estimated richness than naive subsets.

Method: immunoSEQ multiplex PCR; TCRdb's copy keeps in-frame clones and lacks some. The sample consists of under 1,100,000 clones, roughly 80% of them appearing once. Comment on this clone: Antigen specificity is unknown.

All donors qualified as healthy HIV-negative adults and had experienced no recent acute infections or vaccinations. Trimming left V 3 bases short and J 0 bases short, with 12 bases between. Germline assignment: CDR1 SGHNT and CDR2 YYREEE (reference sequence). The CDR3 totals 15 residues. Source material: memory CD4+ T cells sorted from blood. Subset meaning: CD45RA-negative fraction. The J gene is TRBJ1-1, the V gene TRBV5-4, with D maybe TRBD1 (6 bases). This clonotype was obtained from a young man in good health. The CDR3 DNA follows: TGTGCCAGCAGCTCGGACAGCCGTATGAACACTGAAGCTTTCTTT. Translating it yields CASSSDSRMNTEAFF.